These 8 T cell receptor beta chains were all obtained from the same sample, sequenced in a study of TIL therapy for anti-PD-1-resistant metastatic lung cancer. Indicated time point: pre-treatment sample, taken before nivolumab and TIL therapy. The libraries were made with immunoSEQ v3. Sequenced by immunoSEQ multiplex PCR; TCRdb stores in-frame clones only, minus some. The repertoire holds tens of thousands of clones, with less than 80% as singletons. The starting material was blood, obtained at baseline. The receptors were gathered from a woman between 25 and 85 years old with non-small cell lung cancer.

This clone was detected once. This sequence joins TRBV6-6 and TRBJ2-5; D call uncertain. Matching the DNA end better, TRBJ2-7 makes the J call doubtful. This CDR3 has 12 amino acids. The V gene's germline CDR1 is MNHNY and CDR2 SVGAGI (reference sequence). CDR3 sequence: CASSYSPTEQYF. CDR3 in DNA: TGTGCCAGCAGTTACTCCCCTACCGAGCAGTACTTC.

The chain is built from TRBV6-5 and TRBJ2-7; a weak D match, TRBD1 (5 bases). Germline V CDR1 and CDR2: MNHEY, SVGAGI. The germline V and J ends were trimmed by 4 bases and 3 bases, with 7 bases remaining between them. This CDR3 comprises 12 residues. The DNA of the CDR3 is TGTGCCAGCAGTTCCCAGGGCTACGAGCAGTACTTC. Its protein product is CASSSQGYEQYF.

This clone has a handful of counts. J is TRBJ1-2 and V is TRBV4-1; 10 nucleotides align to TRBD1. The CDR3 covers 15 residues. Germline V gene lookup returns CDR1 MGHRA and CDR2 YSYEKL. Losses at the gene ends were 3 bases for V and 4 bases for J; bases not matched to a gene: 5. The CDR3, as DNA: TGCGCCAGCAGCCAGGGACAGGGGTGGGCCTATGGCTACACCTTC. It codes for CASSQGQGWAYGYTF.

The chain recombines TRBV9 with TRBJ2-5; 7 positions match TRBD1. Germline V lookup: CDR1 SGDLS, CDR2 YYNGEE. With 3 bases clipped from V and 5 bases from J, the junction kept 1 base outside the gene matches. This CDR3 has 12 amino acids. For the CDR3, the DNA is TGTGCCAGCAGCGAACAGGGGGAGACCCAGTACTTC. Encoded protein: CASSEQGETQYF.

The chain combines TRBV5-1 with TRBJ1-3; perhaps TRBD1 as D (5 bases). With 3 bases removed from V and 3 bases from J, the gap between germline ends came to 16 bases. This CDR3 spans 16 amino acids. Germline V CDR1 and CDR2: SGHRS, YFSETQ. The CDR3 loop reads CASSSLPRAGGNTIYF. CDR3 in DNA: TGCGCCAGCAGCTCCCTCCCCAGGGCGGGTGGAAACACCATATATTTT.

The chain employs TRBV15 and TRBJ1-6; a weak D match, TRBD1 (5 bases). The germline CDR1 and CDR2 sequences are LNHNV and YYDKDF (reference sequence). V was pared by 3 bases and J by 7 bases, with 10 bases between. This CDR3 is 14 amino acids long. CDR3 sequence: CATSRREGNSPLHF. The CDR3 bases are TGTGCCACCAGCAGGAGGGAGGGGAATTCACCCCTCCACTTT.

This clone was found a few times. The chain is built from TRBV5-1 and TRBJ1-4; TRBD1 might be the D (6 bases). This CDR3 comprises 16 residues. Trimming took 2 bases from V and 4 from J, leaving 15 bases between them. Germline-derived CDR1 and CDR2 are SGHRS and YFSETQ. The CDR3 nucleotides are TGCGCCAGCAGCTTAGGGGGAACAGGGATTAATGAAAAACTGTTTTTT. It yields the protein CASSLGGTGINEKLFF.

This rearrangement joins TRBV23-1 to TRBJ2-7; TRBD1 matches at 8 bases. TRBV23-1 is assigned to the ORF class and has an uncertain function. V was pared by 8 bases and J by 2 bases, with 8 bases of the junction left unmatched. The CDR3 has 14 residues. In DNA form, the CDR3 reads TGCGCCAGCTCCCAGGGGGCGCTGGCCTACGAGCAGTACTTC. Its protein is CASSQGALAYEQYF.